The table lists the clone carrying this T cell receptor (beta chain) with a count of one. No antigen is known for it. These data originate in a study of shared clonotypes between healthy human individuals. Study background: CD4 naive and CD4 memory each took three plates per donor, while CD8 naive took two and CD8 memory one.

V lost 3 bases, J lost 9 bases, and 19 bases lay in between. This CDR3 comprises 14 residues. Germline V CDR1 and CDR2: SGDLS, YYNGEE. How the authors handled the data: Junction-only immunoSEQ data arrived without quality scores, meaning filtering differed. TCRdb's table, derived via immunoSEQ multiplex PCR, lists solely in-frame clones and lacks some. D and trimming were read from the DNA, whereas the V and J calls and clone size are those reported in that table. Of approximately 600,000 clones listed, 85% to 95% were seen once; the top ten hold around 0.11%. Notes on the study in general: Memory subsets generally showed lower estimated richness than naive subsets.

It was CD45RO-negative cells, positively selected for CCR7, that made up naive CD8 cells, with terminally differentiated effector memory CD45RA+ cells excluded. This sequence was found in a woman between 25 and 40 years old in good health. What was sequenced was naive CD8+ T cells sorted from blood. This chain links TRBV9 with TRBJ2-7; D possibly corresponds to TRBD1 (5 bases). The CDR3 sequence: CASSEGNLGGWQYF. The CDR3 coding sequence is TGTGCCAGCAGCGAGGGGAACCTAGGTGGGTGGCAGTACTTC. The full variable domain, with the rest looked up from reference TRBV9 and TRBJ2-7, is DSGVTQTPKHLITATGQRVTLRCSPRSGDLSVYWYQQSLDQGLQFLIQYYNGEERAKGNILERFSAQQFPDLHSELNLSSLELGDSALYFCASSEGNLGGWQYFGPGTRLTVT.